These 14 T cell receptor beta chains share one sample of origin, sequenced in a study of OX40 agonist ivuxolimab in advanced cancers. Method: immunoSEQ multiplex PCR; TCRdb's copy keeps in-frame clones and lacks some. Of approximately 67,000 clones listed, around 84% were seen once; the top ten hold around 2%. The material sequenced was CD4+ or CD8+ T cells sorted from blood, taken in a trial of the OX40 agonist ivuxolimab. The source of these receptors is an adult with an advanced solid tumor such as melanoma, head and neck, liver or kidney cancer.

V gene TRBV28 combines with J gene TRBJ2-7; 7 bases match TRBD1. This CDR3 is built from 15 residues. Germline values: CDR1 MDHEN, CDR2 SYDVKM. After removal of 3 bases from V and 0 bases from J, the junction contained 5 bases not matched to a gene. CDR3 DNA sequence: TGTGCCAGCAGTTTGGGGACAGCCAGCTCCTACGAGCAGTACTTC. Its protein product is CASSLGTASSYEQYF.

In DNA, the CDR3 is TGTGCCAGCAGGCTGACAGGCGGGGGCTACGAGCAGTACTTC. This codes for CASRLTGGGYEQYF. The J gene is TRBJ2-7, the V gene TRBV6-5; possible D gene TRBD2, 7 bases. The V end was cut by 6 bases, the J end by 3 bases, with 15 bases between. The CDR3 runs 14 residues. CDR1 and CDR2 (germline): MNHEY, SVGAGI.

The chain links TRBV29-1 to TRBJ2-7; D may correspond to TRBD1 or TRBD2 (6 bases each). The CDR3 extends over 13 amino acids. Trimming left V 4 bases short and J 7 bases short, with 17 bases between. Germline V lookup: CDR1 SQVTM, CDR2 ANQGSEA. CDR3 DNA: TGCAGCGTTGTTGTACAGGGAGGTGGTGAGCAGTACTTC. Its translation is CSVVVQGGGEQYF.

The table lists this clone with a count of one. J is TRBJ2-2 and V is TRBV28; D unresolved. The CDR3 covers 13 residues. Germline V gene sequence: CDR1 MDHEN, CDR2 SYDVKM. V lost 7 bases to trimming and J lost 0 bases, with 6 bases between them. This CDR3 is CASNAPNTGELFF. The DNA of the CDR3 is TGTGCCAGCAATGCACCGAACACCGGGGAGCTGTTTTTT.

This clone showed up just a few times. V is TRBV6-1 and J is TRBJ1-6, with a tentative D call TRBD1 (6 bases). V was cut by 0 bases and J by 11 bases, with 8 bases left in between. Germline CDR1 MNHNS, CDR2 SASEGT. The CDR3 length is 13 residues. The CDR3 region is CASSEAHRAPLHF. CDR3 coding DNA: TGTGCCAGCAGTGAAGCGCACAGGGCACCCCTCCACTTT.

This clone was seen a few times. The rearrangement uses TRBV7-9 and TRBJ2-3; 9 positions agree with TRBD1. Germline CDR1 is SEHNR and CDR2 is FQNEAQ (reference sequence). V lost 0 bases, J lost 5 bases, and 3 bases stayed unmatched. This CDR3 is 15 amino acids long. CDR3 bases: TGTGCCAGCAGCTTAGCCCGGACAGGGGAAGATACGCAGTATTTT. This codes for CASSLARTGEDTQYF.

The rearrangement uses TRBV2 and TRBJ1-3, with D possibly being TRBD1 (6 bases). The CDR3 is made up of 14 amino acids. The V gene's germline CDR1 is SNHLY and CDR2 FYNNEI. V lost 8 bases and J 4 bases, leaving 15 bases between the germline ends. Here the CDR3 DNA reads TGTGCCAGCTACAGGGCTGAGGTCGGAAACACCATATATTTT. This encodes CASYRAEVGNTIYF. The whole variable domain, remainder taken from reference TRBV2 and TRBJ1-3, is EPEVTQTPSHQVTQMGQEVILRCVPISNHLYFYWYRQILGQKVEFLVSFYNNEISEKSEIFDDQFSVERPDGSNFTLKIRSTKLEDSAMYFCASYRAEVGNTIYFGEGSWLTVV.

The chain employs TRBV28 and TRBJ2-1; TRBD2 might be the D (5 bases). The V and J ends lost 5 bases and 4 bases respectively, with 18 bases between them. Germline CDR1 and CDR2: MDHEN and SYDVKM. This CDR3 comprises 16 residues. The CDR3 reads CASSRSGSWDYNEQFF. For the CDR3, the DNA is TGTGCCAGCAGTAGGTCGGGGTCATGGGATTACAATGAGCAGTTCTTC.

This clone was counted only a few times. The V gene is TRBV7-9, the J gene TRBJ1-3; D unresolved. Per germline, CDR1 SEHNR and CDR2 FQNEAQ (reference sequence). The CDR3 extends over 12 amino acids. The V end lost 6 bases, the J end lost 13 bases, and 16 bases lay between the germline ends. CDR3 DNA: TGTGCCAGCAGACCCGCCTCCGTCCCAATATATTTT. It yields the protein CASRPASVPIYF. The complete variable domain, with remaining parts taken from reference TRBV7-9 and TRBJ1-3, reads DTGVSQNPRHKITKRGQNVTFRCDPISEHNRLYWYRQTLGQGPEFLTYFQNEAQLEKSRLLSDRFSAERPKGSFSTLEIQRTEQGDSAMYLCASRPASVPIYFGEGSWLTVV.

The rearrangement uses TRBV9 and TRBJ2-3, with a weak D call TRBD2 (6 bases). Germline CDR1 SGDLS, CDR2 YYNGEE. The CDR3 consists of 15 residues. Trimming pared 0 bases from V and 0 bases from J, leaving 8 bases between. The chain's CDR3 is CASSVAGGSTDTQYF. The CDR3 DNA is TGTGCCAGCAGCGTAGCTGGGGGGAGCACAGATACGCAGTATTTT.

The chain has TRBV19 and TRBJ1-5, with unresolved D. With 4 bases removed from V and 3 bases from J, the gap between germline ends came to 16 bases. This CDR3 has 16 residues. CDR1 LNHDA and CDR2 SQIVND come from the germline V gene (reference sequence). CDR3 loop: CASSSYVREPNQPQHF. The CDR3 DNA sequence: TGTGCCAGTAGTAGCTACGTACGAGAGCCCAATCAGCCCCAGCATTTT.

The genes are TRBV27 and TRBJ2-1; D gene uncertain. Germline V gene lookup returns CDR1 MNHEY and CDR2 SMNVEV (reference sequence). CDR3 size: 16 residues. Trimming shortened V by 4 bases and J by 1 base, and 14 bases separated the two germline ends. The CDR3 DNA reads as TGTGCCAGCAGTTCCGCCGGAGCGCCGTCCTACAATGAGCAGTTCTTC. Its protein product is CASSSAGAPSYNEQFF.

The V call is TRBV7-2, the J call TRBJ2-5; TRBD2 is a possible D gene (6 bases). The length of the CDR3 is 14 residues. In germline, CDR1 is SGHTA, CDR2 FQGNSA. Trimming stripped 1 base from V and 4 bases from J, with 10 bases between. CDR3 nucleotides: TGTGCCAGCAGCTTAGGGGGGGTTCGAGAGACCCAGTACTTC. This translates into CASSLGGVRETQYF.

The DNA for the CDR3 is TGTGCCAGCAAAAACGGGGGTCTACAAGAGACCCAGTACTTC. Its translation: CASKNGGLQETQYF. The chain uses TRBV5-4 and TRBJ2-5; a weak D match, TRBD2 (6 bases). Trimming cost V 6 bases and J 2 bases, with 14 bases left between them. CDR1 SGHNT and CDR2 YYREEE come from the germline V gene (reference sequence). This CDR3 has 14 amino acids. Full variable domain (outside the CDR3, taken from reference TRBV5-4 and TRBJ2-5): ETGVTQSPTHLIKTRGQQVTLRCSSQSGHNTVSWYQQALGQGPQFIFQYYREEENGRGNFPPRFSGLQFPNYSSELNVNALELDDSALYLCASKNGGLQETQYFGPGTRLLVL.